This record concerns one TCR beta chain sequence. Separate cDNA molecules received unique molecular identifiers, which the library attached to them. TCRdb re-called the RACE reads with MiXCR, one entry per CDR3 protein. The sample lists more than 250,000 distinct CDR3 sequences, over 8% occurring once. The time point here: pre-sensitization, week 0. The treatment here: therapeutic diphenylcyclopropenone sensitization with weekly scalp DPC. Samples of blood were obtained prior to the application of each patch test. V was pared by 6 bases and J by 7 bases, with 6 bases of the junction left unmatched. The CDR3 has 15 residues. Germline V lookup: CDR1 MGHRA, CDR2 YSYEKL. The entry originates in a study of human T cells and chemical hapten exposure.

The sample consisted of whole blood, taken in connection with sensitization to the hapten diphenylcyclopropenone (DPC). This TCR derives from a woman aged 35 to 49 with alopecia areata. Some clones in this sample may be carry-over from other donors' samples. The rearrangement uses TRBV4-1 and TRBJ1-6, with 10 nucleotides matching TRBD1. The CDR3 reads CASSQTGGRNSPLHF. The DNA for the CDR3 is TGCGCCAGCAGTCAGACAGGGGGCAGGAATTCACCCCTCCACTTT.